This is a list of T cell receptor beta chains from one sample in a study of Graves' ophthalmopathy and Graves' hyperthyroidism. TCRdb re-derived calls from the multiplex PCR reads in MiXCR, one entry per CDR3 protein. This table holds over 650,000 distinct CDR3 sequences, roughly 39% found once. The sequenced sample consisted of peripheral blood. The receptors derive from an adult man with Graves' ophthalmopathy. CDR3s include the opening cysteine and the closing phenylalanine or tryptophan. Fields, in order: CDR3 protein, V gene, J gene.

CSARGRDSYSPLHF	TRBV20-1	TRBJ1-6
CAISEGSRYEQYF	TRBV10-3	TRBJ2-7
CASSIGVQFNQPQHF	TRBV19	TRBJ1-5
CASSYNRGQETQYF	TRBV7-7	TRBJ2-5
CASSLGTASSYGQYF	TRBV13	TRBJ2-7
CASSLGGRRSEQYF	TRBV7-9	TRBJ2-7
CASRSRIDQPQHF	TRBV12-3/TRBV12-4	TRBJ1-5
CASSVGQPVEQYF	TRBV5-5	TRBJ2-7
CASGQTGSNQPQHF	TRBV27	TRBJ1-5
CASSGGDGNQPLHF	TRBV2	TRBJ1-6
CSASQQGTEAFF	TRBV20-1	TRBJ1-1
CASSSTRDRPWEQYF	TRBV10-2	TRBJ2-7
CASSSRGTGKGYEQYF	TRBV6-2/TRBV6-3	TRBJ2-7
CASSPSASDTEAFF	TRBV18	TRBJ1-1
CASSQTKGRRTNSPLHF	TRBV4-1	TRBJ1-6